What follows is one TCR beta chain and its context. This clone was picked up a small number of times. No cognate antigen has been identified for it. No base qualities exist here, and no much larger clone lies one base off it. The data were taken from a study of beta chain features in type 1 diabetes (dated by TCRdb to 2016 to 2019). Broadly, across the study: Mean age, gender distribution, total cell number and subset yield did not differ between patients and healthy donors. A total of about 100,000,000 sorted cells were examined across all samples, and RNA yield correlated strongly with the number of cells per subset. In the study, recently diagnosed type 1 diabetes patients and matched healthy donors were compared on the TCRB repertoires of their sorted circulating CD4+ T cell subsets. Regulatory and stem cell-like memory subsets were isolated from only 8 patients and about eight healthy donors, whereas naive and central memory subsets came from all 30 or so donors.

The CDR3 sequence holds 13 residues, the cysteine and phenylalanine included. Just CDR3 DNA is preserved here, 39 bases in frame from base 1. CDR1 and CDR2, looked up from the germline V gene (reference sequence), are LNHDA and SQIVND. The junction shows trimming of 4 bases on V and 5 bases on J, plus 9 bases between the germline ends. Study-level results and caveats: Because cDNA was sequenced instead of genomic DNA, highly expressing activated cells could be over-represented, though the groups showed no difference in activation or CD3 levels. A moderate but significant shortening of TCRB CDR3 length was observed in type 1 diabetes patients in all four CD4+ subsets. Naive, central memory and regulatory TCRB repertoires appeared to be more alike among patients than among healthy donors. PCR might favor shorter templates, but patient and control samples were amplified and corrected together, so any skew would affect both groups equally. At VDJ recombination sites, patients with type 1 diabetes made fewer insertions and deleted more nucleotides, a pattern implying thymic rearrangement abnormalities. Because small numbers of individuals were included in the HLA sub-analyses, any influence of HLA type on TCRB rearrangement was left unresolved.

From each donor, a single peripheral blood sample of around 120 mL on average was drawn into heparinised tubes. A BD FACSAria II and a panel including CD45RO, CCR7, CD25, CD127, CD95 and CD27 were used to sort naive, central memory, regulatory and stem cell-like memory CD4+ T cells. A purity above 95% was achieved for all sorted populations. PBMCs were isolated right away by Lymphoprep density gradient centrifugation and were stained directly, without culture. So that batch effects would be minimized, each experiment stained and sorted samples in pairs, pairing one healthy donor with one patient. All of the isolated RNA was reverse transcribed with the High Capacity cDNA Reverse Transcription Kit, so expressed TCRB transcripts were sequenced. Deep immunoSEQ sequencing was applied to naive, central memory and regulatory T cell samples, giving an average of roughly 3.5 million total reads per sample. Sorted cells were lysed in RLT buffer and RNA was extracted with DNase-treated RNeasy Micro or Mini kits, depending on cell number. Each cell subset was processed on its own to prevent cross-contamination, while patient and healthy donor samples were processed together. Using the immunoSEQ multiplex PCR, TCRB sequences were amplified from cDNA into 87-bp fragments spanning the CDR3 region. Sequencing of the amplicons was performed on the Illumina HiSeq platform. On the study's bioinformatics: Synthetic template baselines were used to correct PCR bias computationally, reads within Hamming distance 2 were collapsed together, and singletons that could not be merged were discarded. By aligning reads against IMGT, V, D and J genes, CDR3 length, and insertions or deletions at six rearrangement sites were assigned. Within each subset, clonotype counts were normalized to sorted cell number, and only after that were true diversity and Gini coefficients computed with the tcR R package. Repertoire sharing was quantified using the overlap coefficient calculated on TCRB nucleotide sequences. Imported from immuneACCESS, the table was reduced by TCRdb to in-frame sequences with V and J called. These copies leave out some clones; in studies compared against another copy, an unresolved V gene accounts for under half, and the cause of the remainder is not known. D and trimming were read from the DNA, whereas the V and J calls and clone size are those reported in that table. A total of tens of thousands of clones appear in this sample, 66% of them only once. The ten most abundant clones make up around 1.8% of the sample.

The chain links TRBV19 with TRBJ2-1, with TRBD1 perhaps the D gene, on 6 matching bases. This receptor was identified in a man younger than 45 with type 1 diabetes. Some clones in this sample may be carry-over from other donors' samples. The sequencing input was Tregs from blood. The cell subset or site label, as the study defines it: regulatory CD4+ T cells. The nucleotide sequence reads as follows: TGTGCCAGTAGTAGATACAGGGACAATGAGCAGTTCTTC. Translated, this gives CASSRYRDNEQFF.